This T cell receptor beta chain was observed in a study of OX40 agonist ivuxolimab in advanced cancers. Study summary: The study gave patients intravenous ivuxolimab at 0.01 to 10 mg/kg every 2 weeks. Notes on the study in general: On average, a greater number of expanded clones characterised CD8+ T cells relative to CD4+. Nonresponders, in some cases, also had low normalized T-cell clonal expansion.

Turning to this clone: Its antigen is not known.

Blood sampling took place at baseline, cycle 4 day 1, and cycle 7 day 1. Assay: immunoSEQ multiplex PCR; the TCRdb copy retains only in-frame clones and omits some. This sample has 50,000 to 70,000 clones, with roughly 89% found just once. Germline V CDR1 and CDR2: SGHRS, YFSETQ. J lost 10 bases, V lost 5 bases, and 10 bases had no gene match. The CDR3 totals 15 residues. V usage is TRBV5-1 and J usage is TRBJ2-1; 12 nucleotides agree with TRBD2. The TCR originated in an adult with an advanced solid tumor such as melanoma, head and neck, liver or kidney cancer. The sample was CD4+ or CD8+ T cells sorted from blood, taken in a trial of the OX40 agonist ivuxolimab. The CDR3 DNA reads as TGCGCCAGCAGGGTAGGAGCGACTAGCGGGAGAGAGCAGTTCTTC. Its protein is CASRVGATSGREQFF. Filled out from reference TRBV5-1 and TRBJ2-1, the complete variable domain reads KAGVTQTPRYLIKTRGQQVTLSCSPISGHRSVSWYQQTPGQGLQFLFEYFSETQRNKGNFPGRFSGRQFSNSRSEMNVSTLELGDSALYLCASRVGATSGREQFFGPGTRLTVL.